Listed here are 6 T cell receptor beta chains from one sample, sequenced in a study of T cell repertoires in cytomegalovirus infection. TCRdb reprocessed the reads via MiXCR and lists one record per CDR3 protein. The sample has about 490,000 distinct CDR3 sequences, roughly 29% seen once; the top ten hold over 10%. Sequences were obtained from PBMCs. The receptors derive from a human donor in good health (CMV status not recorded). Some clones in this sample may be carry-over from other donors' samples.

Many counts were recorded for this clonotype. The V gene is TRBV7-8, the J gene TRBJ1-5, with 7 nucleotides matching TRBD1. Per germline, CDR1 SGHVS and CDR2 FQNEAQ. V dropped 4 bases and J dropped 2; count of bases not matched to a gene: 11. CDR3 size: 17 residues. DNA of the CDR3: TGTGCCAGCAGCTCCTATCAGGGGGTTACAGGCAATCAGCCCCAGCATTTT. Protein sequence: CASSSYQGVTGNQPQHF.

This clonotype was counted a few times. This chain connects TRBV7-2 to TRBJ2-7; the D is unclear. Germline-derived CDR1 and CDR2 are SGHTA and FQGNSA. The V and J ends lost 1 base and 0 bases respectively, with 7 bases between them. The CDR3 contains 14 residues. CDR3 nucleotides: TGTGCCAGCAGCTTAGGGGTCAGCTCCTACGAGCAGTACTTC. It encodes CASSLGVSSYEQYF. Supplemented by reference TRBV7-2 and TRBJ2-7, the full variable domain reads GAGVSQSPSNKVTEKGKDVELRCDPISGHTALYWYRQSLGQGLEFLIYFQGNSAPDKSGLPSDRFSAERTGGSVSTLTIQRTQQEDSAVYLCASSLGVSSYEQYFGPGTRLTVT.

In its sample, this clonotype was seen a few times. The rearrangement uses TRBV12-3 or TRBV12-4 and TRBJ2-1; 8 bases align to TRBD1. This CDR3 spans 15 amino acids. V lost 1 base, J lost 11 bases, and 10 bases stayed unmatched. Here the CDR3 DNA reads TGTGCCAGCAGTTTAGACCGGACAGGGAAGGATAAGCAGTTCTTC. Its protein product is CASSLDRTGKDKQFF.

This clonotype came up a few times. V and J are TRBV7-9 and TRBJ1-1, with 8 positions matching TRBD1. The CDR3 is made up of 12 amino acids. Germline V gene lookup returns CDR1 SEHNR and CDR2 FQNEAQ (reference sequence). J gave up 7 bases and V 5 bases, and 3 bases lay outside the gene matches. Written as DNA, the CDR3 is TGTGCCAGCAGCGCTGGACAGGGTGAAGCTTTCTTT. It is translated as CASSAGQGEAFF.

The chain uses TRBV4-1 and TRBJ2-5, with TRBD2 as a possible D gene (5 bases). From germline, CDR1 is MGHRA and CDR2 YSYEKL. Trimming removed 4 bases from V and 5 bases from J, with 17 bases in between. The length of the CDR3 is 15 residues. CDR3 bases: TGCGCCAGCAGCCGTCAGCGGAACGGCCAGGAGACCCAGTACTTC. It translates to CASSRQRNGQETQYF.

This rearrangement joins TRBV7-9 to TRBJ2-1; the D is unclear. CDR1 and CDR2 (germline): SEHNR, FQNEAQ (reference sequence). This CDR3 contains 17 residues. V lost 2 bases and J lost 4, with 18 bases in between. The CDR3 DNA follows: TGTGCCAGCAGCTTACCGCGACTGGAAAAAAGGTACAATGAGCAGTTCTTC. This gives the protein CASSLPRLEKRYNEQFF.